Described below is a single T cell receptor (beta chain) sequence and its context. Generated by immunoSEQ multiplex PCR, the TCRdb table keeps only in-frame clones and is missing some. The table shows some 100,000 clones, with roughly 80% occurring only once. The germline V gene encodes CDR1 MGHRA and CDR2 YSYEKL. The CDR3 sequence is 18 residues long. The V and J ends lost 1 base and 1 base, in that order; junction bases with no gene match: 11. The data stem from a study of blood T cell repertoires in COVID-19. About the research overall: COVID-19 samples from acute and convalescent phases originated in the United States, Italy and Spain. Nucleic acid was either cDNA or gDNA, and it came from T cells, B-cell-depleted T cells, or PBMCs.

The clonotype comes from a man in his sixties or seventies with acute or convalescent COVID-19. The chain carries TRBV4-1 and TRBJ1-2; 8 bases match TRBD1. Sequencing was carried out using peripheral blood. The CDR3 nucleotides read TGCGCCAGCAGCCAAGCAGCGAGTCGAGGACAGGGTAACTATGGCTACACCTTC. Translated: CASSQAASRGQGNYGYTF.